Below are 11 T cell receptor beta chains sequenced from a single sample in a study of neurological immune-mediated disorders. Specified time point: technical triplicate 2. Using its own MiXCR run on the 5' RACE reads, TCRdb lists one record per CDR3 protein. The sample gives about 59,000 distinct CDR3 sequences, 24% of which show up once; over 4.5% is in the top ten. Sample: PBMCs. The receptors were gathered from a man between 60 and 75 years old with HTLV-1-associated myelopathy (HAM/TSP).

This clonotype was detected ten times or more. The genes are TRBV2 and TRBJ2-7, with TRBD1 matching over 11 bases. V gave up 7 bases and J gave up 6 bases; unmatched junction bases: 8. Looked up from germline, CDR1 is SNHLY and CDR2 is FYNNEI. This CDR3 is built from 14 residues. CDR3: CASTSDRGRSEQYF. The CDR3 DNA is TGTGCCAGCACCTCGGACAGGGGGCGAAGCGAGCAGTACTTC.

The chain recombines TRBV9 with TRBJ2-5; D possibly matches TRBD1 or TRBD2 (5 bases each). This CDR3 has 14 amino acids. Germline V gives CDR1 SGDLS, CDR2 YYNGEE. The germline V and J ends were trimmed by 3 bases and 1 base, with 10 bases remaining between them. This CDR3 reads CASSGDGIQETQYF. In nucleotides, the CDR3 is TGTGCCAGCAGCGGGGACGGCATCCAAGAGACCCAGTACTTC.

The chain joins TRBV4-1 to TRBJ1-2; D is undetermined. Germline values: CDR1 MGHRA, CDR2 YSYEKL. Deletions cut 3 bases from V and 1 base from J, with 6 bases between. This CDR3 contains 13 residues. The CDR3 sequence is CASSQHGNYGYTF. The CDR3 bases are TGCGCCAGCAGCCAGCACGGTAACTATGGCTACACCTTC.

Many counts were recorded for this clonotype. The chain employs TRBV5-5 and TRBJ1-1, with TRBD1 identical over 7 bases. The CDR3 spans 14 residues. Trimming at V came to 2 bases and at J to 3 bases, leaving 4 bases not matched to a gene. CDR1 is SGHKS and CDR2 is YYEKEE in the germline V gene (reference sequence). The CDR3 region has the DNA TGTGCCAGCAGCTTACTTACAGGGGACACTGAAGCTTTCTTT. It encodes CASSLLTGDTEAFF. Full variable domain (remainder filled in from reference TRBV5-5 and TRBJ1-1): DAGVTQSPTHLIKTRGQQVTLRCSPISGHKSVSWYQQVLGQGPQFIFQYYEKEERGRGNFPDRFSARQFPNYSSELNVNALLLGDSALYLCASSLLTGDTEAFFGQGTRLTVV.

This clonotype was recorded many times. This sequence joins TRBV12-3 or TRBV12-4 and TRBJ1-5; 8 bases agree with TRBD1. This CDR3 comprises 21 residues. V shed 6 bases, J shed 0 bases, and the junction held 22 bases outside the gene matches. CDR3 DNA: TGTGCCAGCAGCCTAGGGGTGGGCGGGGACAGGCCGATTTATAGCAATCAGCCCCAGCATTTT. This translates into CASSLGVGGDRPIYSNQPQHF.

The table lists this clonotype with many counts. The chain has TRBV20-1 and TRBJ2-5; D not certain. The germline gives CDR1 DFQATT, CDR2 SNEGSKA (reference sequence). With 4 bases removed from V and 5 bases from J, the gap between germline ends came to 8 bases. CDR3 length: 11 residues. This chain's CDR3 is CSATLRETQYF. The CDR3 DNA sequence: TGCAGTGCTACGCTACGGGAGACCCAGTACTTC.

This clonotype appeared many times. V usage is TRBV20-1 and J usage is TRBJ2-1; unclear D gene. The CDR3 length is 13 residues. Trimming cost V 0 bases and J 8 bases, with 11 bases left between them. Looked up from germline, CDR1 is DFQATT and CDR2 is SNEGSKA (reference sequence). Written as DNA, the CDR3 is TGCAGTGCTAGAGATTTACTTACCCATGAGCAGTTCTTC. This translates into CSARDLLTHEQFF.

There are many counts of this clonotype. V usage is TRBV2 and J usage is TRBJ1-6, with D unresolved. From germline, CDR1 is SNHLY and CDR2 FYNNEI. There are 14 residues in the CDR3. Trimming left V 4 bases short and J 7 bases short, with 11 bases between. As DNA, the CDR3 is TGTGCCAGCAGTGTGAAAGGCTGGAATTCACCCCTCCACTTT. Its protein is CASSVKGWNSPLHF.

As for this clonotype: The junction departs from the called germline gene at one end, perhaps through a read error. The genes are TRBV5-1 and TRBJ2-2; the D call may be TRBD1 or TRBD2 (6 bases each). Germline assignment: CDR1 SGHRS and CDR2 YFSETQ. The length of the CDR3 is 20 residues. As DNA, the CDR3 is TGCGCCAGCAGCTTGATACTAACGGGAGCAAGGGGGTCGAACACCGGGGGGCTGTTTTTT. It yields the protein CASSLILTGARGSNTGGLFF.

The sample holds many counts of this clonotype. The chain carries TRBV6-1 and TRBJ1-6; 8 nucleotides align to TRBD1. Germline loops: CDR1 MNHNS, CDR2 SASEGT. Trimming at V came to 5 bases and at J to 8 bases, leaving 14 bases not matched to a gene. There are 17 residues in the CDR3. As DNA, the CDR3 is TGTGCCAGCAGTCCATACGGAGGACAGGGACGAGATTCACCCCTCCACTTT. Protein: CASSPYGGQGRDSPLHF.

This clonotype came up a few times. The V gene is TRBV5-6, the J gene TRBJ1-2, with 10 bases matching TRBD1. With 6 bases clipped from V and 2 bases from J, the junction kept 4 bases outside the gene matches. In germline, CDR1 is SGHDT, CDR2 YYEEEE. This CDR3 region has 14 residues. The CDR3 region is CASTSGQGNYGYTF. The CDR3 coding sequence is TGTGCCAGCACCTCGGGACAGGGGAACTATGGCTACACCTTC.